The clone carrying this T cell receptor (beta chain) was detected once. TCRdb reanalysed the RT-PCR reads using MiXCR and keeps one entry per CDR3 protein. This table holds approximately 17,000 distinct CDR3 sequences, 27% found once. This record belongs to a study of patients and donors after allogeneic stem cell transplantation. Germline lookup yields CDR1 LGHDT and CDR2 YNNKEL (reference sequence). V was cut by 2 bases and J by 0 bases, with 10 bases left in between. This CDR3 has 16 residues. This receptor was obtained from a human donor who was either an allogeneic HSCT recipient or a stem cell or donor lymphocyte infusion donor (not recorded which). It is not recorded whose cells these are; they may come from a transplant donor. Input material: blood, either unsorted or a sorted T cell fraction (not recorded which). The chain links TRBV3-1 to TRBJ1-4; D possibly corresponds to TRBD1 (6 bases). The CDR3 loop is CASSQSGDTTNEKLFF. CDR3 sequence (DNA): TGTGCCAGCAGCCAATCAGGGGATACAACTAATGAAAAACTGTTTTTT.